The rows below give T cell receptor beta chains drawn from one sample of a study of monozygotic twins with inflammatory bowel disease. Each CDR3 protein gets one entry in TCRdb, which reprocessed the 5' RACE reads and gives no DNA. The data show 170,000 or so distinct CDR3 sequences, and the top ten clones hold roughly 7%. Sequencing used blood. The receptors originated from a human donor with ulcerative colitis or Crohn's disease, or a healthy co-twin of an affected twin (not recorded which). Each CDR3 is given with its conserved first and last residue.

V	length	J	CDR3
TRBV27	14	TRBJ2-2	CASSRQANTGELFF
TRBV30	14	TRBJ2-7	CAWSLPGGLNEQYF
TRBV18	16	TRBJ1-5	CASSPQSPSGNQPQHF
TRBV11-2	15	TRBJ2-7	CASSLGASGAYEQYF
TRBV12-3/TRBV12-4	13	TRBJ2-1	CASRRQGPTEQFF
TRBV7-6	15	TRBJ1-5	CASSPQSGGGQPQHF
TRBV30	12	TRBJ2-7	CAWSVPPRQQYF
TRBV19	13	TRBJ2-1	CASMGQGTNEQFF
TRBV7-9	17	TRBJ1-3	CASSLALQGAVGNTIYF
TRBV6-1	18	TRBJ1-5	CASSAWGTGDHSNQPQHF
TRBV7-2	16	TRBJ2-3	CASSLDFSGGGDTQYF
TRBV18	14	TRBJ2-7	CASSPGTGNYEQYF
TRBV5-8	14	TRBJ1-2	CASSLGRVTYGYTF
TRBV12-3/TRBV12-4	18	TRBJ2-6	CASSLSGHKSSGANVLTF
TRBV5-1	14	TRBJ2-1	CASSPRPRADEQFF
TRBV30	12	TRBJ2-7	CAWSRRALEQYF
TRBV6-1	11	TRBJ2-1	CASILGGEQFF
TRBV2	13	TRBJ2-1	CASSVGQGKQQFF
TRBV2	14	TRBJ1-4	CASSGQVKNEKLFF
TRBV5-1	14	TRBJ2-1	CASSITSGRAPWVF
TRBV20-1	12	TRBJ2-7	CSAKRPPYEQYF
TRBV12-3/TRBV12-4	12	TRBJ1-2	CASSLEPYGYTF
TRBV7-6	15	TRBJ2-5	CASSLPDRGGKTQYF
TRBV7-8	15	TRBJ2-3	CASSPIGQGTDTQYF
TRBV4-1	16	TRBJ1-2	CASSQDKASPTYGYTF
TRBV6-2/TRBV6-3	17	TRBJ1-6	CASNVGSGSSYNSPLHF